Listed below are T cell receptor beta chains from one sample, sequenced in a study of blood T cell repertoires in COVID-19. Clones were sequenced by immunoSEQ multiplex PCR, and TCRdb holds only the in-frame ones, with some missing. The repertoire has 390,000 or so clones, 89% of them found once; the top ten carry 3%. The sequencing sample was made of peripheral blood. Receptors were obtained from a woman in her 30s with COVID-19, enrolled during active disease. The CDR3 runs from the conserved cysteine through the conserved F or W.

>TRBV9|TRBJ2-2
CASNFGGNTGELFF
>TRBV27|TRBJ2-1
CASSPLLSSYNEQFF
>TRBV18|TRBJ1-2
CASSPQQGGDYGYTF
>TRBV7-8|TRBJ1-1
CASSFGKNTEAFF
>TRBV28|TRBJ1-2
CASSLDRVEGLYGYTF
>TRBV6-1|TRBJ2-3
CASSEEGWEGPDTQYF
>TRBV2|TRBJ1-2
CASRTTGDDGYTF
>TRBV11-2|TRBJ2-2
CASSFGGAAIGELFF
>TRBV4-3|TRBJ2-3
CASSQDGASRNTDTQYF
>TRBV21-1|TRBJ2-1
CASTQGAAYNEQFF
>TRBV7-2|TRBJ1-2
CAEADRSSYGYTF
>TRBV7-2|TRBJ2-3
CASSETGGGDTQYF
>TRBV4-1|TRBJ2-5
CASSPPAGGWETQYF
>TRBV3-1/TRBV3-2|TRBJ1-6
CASSPDVGTYNSPLHF
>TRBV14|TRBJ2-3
CASSLGTATDTQYF
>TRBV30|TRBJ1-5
CAWAIRSNQPQHF
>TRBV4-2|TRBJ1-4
CASSQGGQGGEKLFF
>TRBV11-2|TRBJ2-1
CASSFGSGSYNEQFF
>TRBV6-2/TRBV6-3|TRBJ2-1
CASSLAGLAGGPPTFF
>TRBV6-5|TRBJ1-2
CASSYTQQGSYGYTF
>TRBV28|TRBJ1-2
CASRLPNEGYTF
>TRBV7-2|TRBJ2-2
CASSLKGLAGAGELFF
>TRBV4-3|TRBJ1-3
CASSQDTTDSGNTIYF
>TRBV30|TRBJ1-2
CAWSVRLAPNYGYTF
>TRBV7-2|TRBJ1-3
CASSPRRGVLSGNTIYF
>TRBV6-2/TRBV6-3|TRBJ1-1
CASSLEGQPNTEAFF
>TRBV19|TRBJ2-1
CASSLGLGGEQFF
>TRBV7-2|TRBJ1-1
CASRREMNTEAFF
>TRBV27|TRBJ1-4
CASRQDTTNEKLFF
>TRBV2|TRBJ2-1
CASSPGLGYNEQFF
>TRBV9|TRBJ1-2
CASSLEGGDYGYTF
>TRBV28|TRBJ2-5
CASSFIQGAETQYF
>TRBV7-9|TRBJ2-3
CASSLEQGRDTQYF
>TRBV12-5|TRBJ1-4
CASGGGGSEKLFF
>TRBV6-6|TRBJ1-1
CASSRNSVRVGPGANTEAFF
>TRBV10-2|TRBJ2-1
CASNIDRGRNEQFF
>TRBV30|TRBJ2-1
CAWAPGLAGGEQFF
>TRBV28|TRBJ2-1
CATHKTSGGAWEQFF
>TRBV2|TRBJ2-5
CASSEVLAGGPQETQYF
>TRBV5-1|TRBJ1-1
CASSLGTGELIMNTEAFF
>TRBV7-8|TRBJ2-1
CASMSLGQPYNEQFF
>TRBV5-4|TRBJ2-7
CASSSGTSGGRSSYEQYF
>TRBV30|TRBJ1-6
CAWSVTGYNSPLHF
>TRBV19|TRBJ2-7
CASSTLGQGGSYEQYF
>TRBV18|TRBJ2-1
CASLTFAGVENEQFF
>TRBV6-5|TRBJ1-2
CASSYSTGEGYTF
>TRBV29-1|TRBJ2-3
CSVARGTDTQYF
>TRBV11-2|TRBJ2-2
CASSLTREAGELFF
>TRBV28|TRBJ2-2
CASRLAGANTGELFF
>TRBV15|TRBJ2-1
CATSRPSEVLNEQFF
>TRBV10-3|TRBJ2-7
CAISEGGEGYEQYF
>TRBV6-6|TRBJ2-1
CASSSGGPNEQFF
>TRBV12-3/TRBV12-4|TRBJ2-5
CASSSGQGETQYF
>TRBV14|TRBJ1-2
CASSQGRGNGYTF
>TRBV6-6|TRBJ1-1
CASTPREVGTEAFF
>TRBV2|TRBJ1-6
CASRPETGSPLHF
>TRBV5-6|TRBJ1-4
CASSLSGYPNEKLFF
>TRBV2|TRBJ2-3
CATKRDFGSDTQYF
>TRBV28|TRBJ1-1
CASSPLGDTKKNTEAFF
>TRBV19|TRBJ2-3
CASRGRTFVDTQYF